The 8 T cell receptor beta chains listed next were all sequenced from one sample in a study of cytomegalovirus exposure and HLA in healthy donors. The repertoire was sequenced with immunoSEQ multiplex PCR; TCRdb's copy has only in-frame clones and lacks some. The data show approximately 150,000 clones, about 83% seen once. Sequenced material: PBMCs. These receptors all stem from a woman aged 25-40 years in good health and CMV-seronegative.

The V call is TRBV10-1, the J call TRBJ1-4; possible D gene TRBD1, 6 bases. Trimming shortened V by 3 bases and J by 8 bases, and 13 bases separated the two germline ends. Germline lookup yields CDR1 WNHNN and CDR2 SYGVQD (reference sequence). The CDR3 is 14 residues long. DNA of the CDR3: TGCGCCAGCAGTGACCCTCGACAGGAAGAAAAACTGTTTTTT. It specifies CASSDPRQEEKLFF.

This clone was picked up one time. The chain is built from TRBV11-2 and TRBJ1-2, with unresolved D. The V gene's germline CDR1 is SGHAT and CDR2 FQNNGV. The V end was cut by 0 bases, the J end by 9 bases, with 32 bases between. This CDR3 comprises 20 residues. This chain's CDR3 is CASSLDGAIFHSPPKGSYTF. In nucleotides, the CDR3 is TGTGCCAGCAGCTTAGATGGCGCCATTTTTCACAGTCCGCCGAAAGGTAGCTACACCTTC.

The CDR3 is CASSPIGRGLSYNSPLHF. DNA for the CDR3: TGTGCCAGCTCACCGATCGGCAGGGGGCTCTCTTATAATTCACCCCTCCACTTT. The genes are TRBV18 and TRBJ1-6; TRBD1 agrees at 8 bases. The junction had 11 bases not matched to a gene; V was cut back by 3 bases and J by 4 bases. The length of the CDR3 is 18 residues. Germline V gene sequence: CDR1 KGHSH, CDR2 LQKENI.

For this clone: This sample includes further DNA sequences coding for the same CDR3. This chain links TRBV5-1 with TRBJ2-7, with 9 bases that match TRBD1. Germline V gives CDR1 SGHRS, CDR2 YFSETQ. V was clipped by 5 bases and J by 2 bases; unmatched bases: 5. The CDR3 is 14 residues long. CDR3 nucleotides: TGCGCCAGCAGTCCGGGACAGGGACCCTACGAGCAGTACTTC. This translates into CASSPGQGPYEQYF.

This clone was recorded once. This rearrangement joins TRBV25-1 to TRBJ2-1; perhaps TRBD2 as D (6 bases). This CDR3 comprises 16 residues. The germline V and J ends were trimmed by 0 bases and 7 bases, with 16 bases remaining between them. The germline gives CDR1 MGHDK, CDR2 SYGVNS. CDR3 sequence (DNA): TGTGCCAGCAGTGAATATAGGTCTAGCGTTAGGAATGAGCAGTTCTTC. Protein sequence: CASSEYRSSVRNEQFF.

The J gene is TRBJ2-7, the V gene TRBV11-2; D is unresolved. V lost 5 bases to trimming and J lost 3 bases, with 14 bases between them. Per the germline V gene, CDR1 is SGHAT and CDR2 is FQNNGV. This CDR3 is 14 amino acids long. CDR3 in DNA: TGTGCCAGCAGCCATGTTAATACACGCTACGAGCAGTACTTC. It encodes CASSHVNTRYEQYF.

This clone has a single count. The chain carries TRBV10-2 and TRBJ1-5; 7 bases fit TRBD1. The V and J ends lost 6 bases and 6 bases, in that order; junction bases with no gene match: 5. Germline CDR1 is WSHSY and CDR2 is SAAADI. The length of the CDR3 is 13 residues. This CDR3 is CASRQGSGQPQHF. In nucleotides, the CDR3 is TGCGCCAGCAGACAGGGGAGTGGTCAGCCCCAGCATTTT.

The chain has TRBV5-4 and TRBJ1-2, with D maybe TRBD1 (5 bases). CDR3 length: 13 residues. V was shortened by 10 bases and J by 3 bases, with 16 bases between the two germline ends. The germline CDR1 and CDR2 sequences are SGHNT and YYREEE (reference sequence). CDR3 in DNA: TGTGCCGCTAGTCCAGGGATGGACTATGGCTACACCTTC. Translated, it gives CAASPGMDYGYTF. The full variable domain, rest sourced from reference TRBV5-4 and TRBJ1-2, is ETGVTQSPTHLIKTRGQQVTLRCSSQSGHNTVSWYQQALGQGPQFIFQYYREEENGRGNFPPRFSGLQFPNYSSELNVNALELDDSALYLCAASPGMDYGYTFGSGTRLTVV.